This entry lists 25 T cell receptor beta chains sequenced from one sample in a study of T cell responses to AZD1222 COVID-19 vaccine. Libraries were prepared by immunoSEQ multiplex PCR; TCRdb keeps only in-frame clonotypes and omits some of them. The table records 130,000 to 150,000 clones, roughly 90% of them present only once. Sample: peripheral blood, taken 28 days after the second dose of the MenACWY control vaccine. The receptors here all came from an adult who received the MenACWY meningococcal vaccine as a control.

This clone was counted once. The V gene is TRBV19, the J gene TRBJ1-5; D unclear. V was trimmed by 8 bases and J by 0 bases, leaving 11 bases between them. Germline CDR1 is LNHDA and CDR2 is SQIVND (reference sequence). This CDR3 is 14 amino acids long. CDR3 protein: CASGQRYSNQPQHF. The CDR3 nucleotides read TGTGCCAGTGGTCAGCGATATAGCAATCAGCCCCAGCATTTT.

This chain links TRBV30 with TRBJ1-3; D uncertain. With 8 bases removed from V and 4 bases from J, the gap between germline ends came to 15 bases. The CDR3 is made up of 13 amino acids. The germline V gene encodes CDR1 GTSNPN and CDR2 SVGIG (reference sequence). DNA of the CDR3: TGTGCCGGGATACCCGAAGGGGGAAACACCATATATTTT. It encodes CAGIPEGGNTIYF.

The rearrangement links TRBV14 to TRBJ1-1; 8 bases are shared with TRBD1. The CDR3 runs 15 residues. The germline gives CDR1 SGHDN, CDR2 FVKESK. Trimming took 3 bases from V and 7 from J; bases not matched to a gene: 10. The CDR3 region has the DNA TGTGCCAGCAGCCACTATAATCTACAGGGGGTTGAAGCTTTCTTT. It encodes CASSHYNLQGVEAFF.

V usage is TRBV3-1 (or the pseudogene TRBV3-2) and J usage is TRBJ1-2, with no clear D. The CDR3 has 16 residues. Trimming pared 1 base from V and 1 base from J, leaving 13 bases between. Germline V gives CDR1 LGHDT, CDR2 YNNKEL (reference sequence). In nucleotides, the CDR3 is TGTGCCAGCAGCCAAGCCGACTGGGGAGATAACTATGGCTACACCTTC. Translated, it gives CASSQADWGDNYGYTF.

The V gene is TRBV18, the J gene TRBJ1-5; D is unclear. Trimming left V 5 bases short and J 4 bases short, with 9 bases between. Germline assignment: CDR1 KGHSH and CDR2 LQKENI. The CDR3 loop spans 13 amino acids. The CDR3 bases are TGTGCCAGCTCAAACGGGAGGAATCAGCCCCAGCATTTT. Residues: CASSNGRNQPQHF.

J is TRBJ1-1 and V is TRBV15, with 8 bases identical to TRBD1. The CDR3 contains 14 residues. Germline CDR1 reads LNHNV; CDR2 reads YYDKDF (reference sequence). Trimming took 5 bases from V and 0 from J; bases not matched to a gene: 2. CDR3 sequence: CATSRGQVNTEAFF. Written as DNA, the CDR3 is TGTGCCACCAGCCGGGGACAGGTGAACACTGAAGCTTTCTTT.

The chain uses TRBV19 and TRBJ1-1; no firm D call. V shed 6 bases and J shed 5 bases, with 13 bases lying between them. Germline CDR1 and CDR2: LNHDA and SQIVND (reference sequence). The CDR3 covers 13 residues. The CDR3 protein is CASSRWEATEAFF. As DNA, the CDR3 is TGTGCCAGTAGCCGGTGGGAGGCGACTGAAGCTTTCTTT.

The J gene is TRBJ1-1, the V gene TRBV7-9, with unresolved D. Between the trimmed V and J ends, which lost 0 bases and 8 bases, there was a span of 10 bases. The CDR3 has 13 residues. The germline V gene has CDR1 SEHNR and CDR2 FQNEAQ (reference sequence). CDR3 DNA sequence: TGTGCCAGCAGCTTAGCGCTGGGAGGCGAAGCTTTCTTT. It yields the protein CASSLALGGEAFF.

The CDR3 loop reads CASSSPLGADTQYF. CDR3 coding DNA: TGTGCCAGCAGTTCACCTCTGGGGGCAGATACGCAGTATTTT. The rearrangement uses TRBV28 and TRBJ2-3; the D call may be TRBD1 or TRBD2 (5 bases each). Per the germline V gene, CDR1 is MDHEN and CDR2 is SYDVKM. This CDR3 spans 14 amino acids. V dropped 4 bases and J dropped 4 bases, with 12 bases sitting between them.

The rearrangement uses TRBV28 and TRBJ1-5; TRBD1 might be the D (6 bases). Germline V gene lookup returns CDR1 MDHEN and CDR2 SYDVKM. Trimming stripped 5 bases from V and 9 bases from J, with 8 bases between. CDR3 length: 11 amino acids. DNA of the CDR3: TGTGCCAGCAGTCTGGACAGGCCCCAGCATTTT. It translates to CASSLDRPQHF.

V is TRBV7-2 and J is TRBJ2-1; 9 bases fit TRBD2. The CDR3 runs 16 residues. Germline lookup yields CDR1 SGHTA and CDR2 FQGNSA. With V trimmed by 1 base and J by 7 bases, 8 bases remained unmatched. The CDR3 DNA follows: TGTGCCAGCAGCTTAGTGCGGGAGGGCCGGAGGAATGAGCAGTTCTTC. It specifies CASSLVREGRRNEQFF.

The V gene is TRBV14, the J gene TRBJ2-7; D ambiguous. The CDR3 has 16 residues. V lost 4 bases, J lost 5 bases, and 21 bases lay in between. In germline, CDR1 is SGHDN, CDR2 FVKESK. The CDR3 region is CASSPEMDRPFHEQYF. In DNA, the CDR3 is TGTGCCAGCAGCCCAGAAATGGACCGGCCGTTTCACGAGCAGTACTTC.

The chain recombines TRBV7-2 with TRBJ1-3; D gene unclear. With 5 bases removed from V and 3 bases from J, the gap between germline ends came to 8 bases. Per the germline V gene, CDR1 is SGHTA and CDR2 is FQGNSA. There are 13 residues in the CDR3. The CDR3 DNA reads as TGTGCCAGCAGCCCCGGGCATGGAAACACCATATATTTT. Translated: CASSPGHGNTIYF. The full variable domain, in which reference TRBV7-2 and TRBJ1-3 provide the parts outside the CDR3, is GAGVSQSPSNKVTEKGKDVELRCDPISGHTALYWYRQSLGQGLEFLIYFQGNSAPDKSGLPSDRFSAERTGGSVSTLTIQRTQQEDSAVYLCASSPGHGNTIYFGEGSWLTVV.

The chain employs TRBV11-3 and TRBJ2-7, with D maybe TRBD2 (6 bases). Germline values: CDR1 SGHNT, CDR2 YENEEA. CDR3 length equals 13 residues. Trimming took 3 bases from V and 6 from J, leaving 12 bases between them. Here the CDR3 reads CASSLEEGGEQYF. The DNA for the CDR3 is TGTGCCAGCAGCTTGGAGGAGGGTGGCGAGCAGTACTTC. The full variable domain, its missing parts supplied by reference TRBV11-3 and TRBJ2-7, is EAGVVQSPRYKIIEKKQPVAFWCNPISGHNTLYWYLQNLGQGPELLIRYENEEAVDDSQLPKDRFSAERLKGVDSTLKIQPAELGDSAVYLCASSLEEGGEQYFGPGTRLTVT.

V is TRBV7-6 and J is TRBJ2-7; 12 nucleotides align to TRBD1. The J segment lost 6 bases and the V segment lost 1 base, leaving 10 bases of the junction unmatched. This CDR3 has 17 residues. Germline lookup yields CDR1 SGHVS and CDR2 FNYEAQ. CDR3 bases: TGTGCCAGCAGCTTAGACCCCCGGGACAGGGGGCTAGGCGAGCAGTACTTC. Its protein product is CASSLDPRDRGLGEQYF.

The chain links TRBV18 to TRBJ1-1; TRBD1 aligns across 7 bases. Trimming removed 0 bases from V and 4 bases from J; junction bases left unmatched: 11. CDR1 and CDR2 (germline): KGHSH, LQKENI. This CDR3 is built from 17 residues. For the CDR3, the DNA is TGTGCCAGCTCACCACCGGGATCAGGGGGACGCGGCACTGAAGCTTTCTTT. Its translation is CASSPPGSGGRGTEAFF.

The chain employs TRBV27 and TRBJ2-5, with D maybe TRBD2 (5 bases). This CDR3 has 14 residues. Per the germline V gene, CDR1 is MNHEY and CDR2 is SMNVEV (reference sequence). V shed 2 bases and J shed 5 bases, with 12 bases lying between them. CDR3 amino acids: CASSLLAGGETQYF. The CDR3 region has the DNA TGTGCCAGCAGTTTACTAGCCGGAGGCGAGACCCAGTACTTC.

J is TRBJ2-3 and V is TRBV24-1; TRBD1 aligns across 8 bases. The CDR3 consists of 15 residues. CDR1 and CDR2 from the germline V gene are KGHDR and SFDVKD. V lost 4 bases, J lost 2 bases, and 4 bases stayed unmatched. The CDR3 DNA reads TGTGCCACCAGTGAACGGACAGGGCTCACAGATACGCAGTATTTT. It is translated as CATSERTGLTDTQYF.

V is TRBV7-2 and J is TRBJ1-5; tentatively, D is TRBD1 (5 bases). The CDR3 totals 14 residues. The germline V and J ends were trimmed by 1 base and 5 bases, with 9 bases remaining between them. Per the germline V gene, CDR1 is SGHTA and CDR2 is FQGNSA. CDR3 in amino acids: CASSLVEGYQPQHF. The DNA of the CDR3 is TGTGCCAGCAGCTTAGTGGAGGGGTATCAGCCCCAGCATTTT.

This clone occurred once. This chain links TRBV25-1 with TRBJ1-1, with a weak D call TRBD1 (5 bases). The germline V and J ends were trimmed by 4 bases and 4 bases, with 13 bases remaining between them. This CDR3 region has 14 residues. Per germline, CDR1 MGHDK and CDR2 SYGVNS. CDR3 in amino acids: CASSVSLGLTEAFF. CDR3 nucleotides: TGTGCCAGCAGTGTAAGTCTGGGGCTCACTGAAGCTTTCTTT.

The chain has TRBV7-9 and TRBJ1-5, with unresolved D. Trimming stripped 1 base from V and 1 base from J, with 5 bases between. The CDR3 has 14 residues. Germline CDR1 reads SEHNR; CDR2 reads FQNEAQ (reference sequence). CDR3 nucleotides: TGTGCCAGCAGCTTAGGGGTAAGCAATCAGCCCCAGCATTTT. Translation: CASSLGVSNQPQHF. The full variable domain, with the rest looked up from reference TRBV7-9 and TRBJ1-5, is DTGVSQNPRHKITKRGQNVTFRCDPISEHNRLYWYRQTLGQGPEFLTYFQNEAQLEKSRLLSDRFSAERPKGSFSTLEIQRTEQGDSAMYLCASSLGVSNQPQHFGDGTRLSIL.

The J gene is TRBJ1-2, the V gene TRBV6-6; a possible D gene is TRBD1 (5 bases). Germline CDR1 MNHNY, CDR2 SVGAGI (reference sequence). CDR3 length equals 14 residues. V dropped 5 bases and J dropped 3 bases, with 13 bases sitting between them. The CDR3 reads CASSRPPTDYGYTF. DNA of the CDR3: TGTGCCAGCAGTCGACCCCCGACAGACTATGGCTACACCTTC.

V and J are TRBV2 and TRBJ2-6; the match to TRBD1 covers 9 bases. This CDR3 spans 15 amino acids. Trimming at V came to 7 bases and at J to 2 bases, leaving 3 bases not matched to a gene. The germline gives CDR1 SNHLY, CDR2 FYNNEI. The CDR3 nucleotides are TGTGCCAGCAACACAGGGGGCGCTGGGGCCAACGTCCTGACTTTC. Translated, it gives CASNTGGAGANVLTF.

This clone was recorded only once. The CDR3 DNA reads as TGTGCCAGCAGTTACCCGGATTATAGCAATCAGCCCCAGCATTTT. Translating gives CASSYPDYSNQPQHF. The chain has TRBV6-5 and TRBJ1-5; D remains unclear. The ends were cut back, 2 bases at V and 0 bases at J, with 8 bases in the middle. The CDR3 totals 15 residues. The germline V gene encodes CDR1 MNHEY and CDR2 SVGAGI.

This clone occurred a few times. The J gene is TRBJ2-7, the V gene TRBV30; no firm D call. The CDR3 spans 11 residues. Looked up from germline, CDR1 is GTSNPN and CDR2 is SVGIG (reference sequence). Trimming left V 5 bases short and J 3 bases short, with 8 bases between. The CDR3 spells CAWAKLYEQYF. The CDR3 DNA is TGTGCCTGGGCAAAACTCTACGAGCAGTACTTC.